The rows below give T cell receptor beta chains drawn from one sample of a study of blood T cell repertoires in COVID-19. Profiled with immunoSEQ multiplex PCR; TCRdb holds only in-frame clones, not every one. The sample contains about 250,000 clones, 80% to 90% of which appear only once. The specimen sequenced was PBMCs or T cells enriched from blood (not recorded which). These receptors came from a middle-aged woman who had been exposed to COVID-19. Both conserved end residues are part of each CDR3. D genes are given only for firm matches. For some rows the clone size is stated as once, few or many, or as a class when expanded; others skip it.

V: TRBV7-7; length: 16; D: -; size: -; J: TRBJ2-1; CDR3: CASSLGVGSGGNEQFF; DNA: TGTGCTAGCAGCTTAGGGGTCGGGAGTGGGGGAAATGAGCAGTTCTTC
V: TRBV5-1; length: 13; D: -; size: -; J: TRBJ1-6; CDR3: CASSESSNSPLHF; DNA: TGTGCCAGCAGCGAGTCATCAAATTCACCCCTCCACTTT
V: TRBV19; length: 14; D: TRBD1; size: -; J: TRBJ1-5; CDR3: CASSTDRGGQPQHF; DNA: TGTGCCAGTAGTACCGACAGGGGTGGTCAGCCCCAGCATTTT
V: TRBV7-9; length: 12; D: -; size: -; J: TRBJ2-7; CDR3: CASSTSSYEQYF; DNA: TGTGCCAGCAGCACGTCTAGCTACGAGCAGTACTTC
V: TRBV3-1/TRBV3-2; length: 16; D: -; size: -; J: TRBJ1-5; CDR3: CASSQGALYSNQPQHF; DNA: TGTGCCAGCAGCCAAGGGGCGTTATATAGCAATCAGCCCCAGCATTTT
V: TRBV27; length: 15; D: -; size: -; J: TRBJ2-3; CDR3: CASSFLSVVTDTQYF; DNA: TGTGCCAGCAGTTTTCTAAGCGTAGTCACAGATACGCAGTATTTT
V: TRBV7-9; length: 15; D: -; size: -; J: TRBJ1-1; CDR3: CASSLSGVRDTEAFF; DNA: TGTGCCAGCAGCTTATCGGGGGTGCGCGACACTGAAGCTTTCTTT
V: TRBV4-1; length: 15; D: -; size: once; J: TRBJ2-6; CDR3: CASSRGQAGANVLTF; DNA: TGCGCCAGCAGCCGGGGACAAGCTGGGGCCAACGTCCTGACTTTC
V: TRBV7-3; length: 13; D: -; size: -; J: TRBJ2-3; CDR3: CASSLNTGDTQYF; DNA: TGTGCCAGCAGCTTAAATACGGGGGATACGCAGTATTTT
V: TRBV5-1; length: 14; D: -; size: -; J: TRBJ2-5; CDR3: CASSLGVGQETQYF; DNA: TGCGCCAGCAGCTTGGGCGTGGGGCAGGAGACCCAGTACTTC
V: TRBV11-3; length: 15; D: -; size: -; J: TRBJ1-4; CDR3: CASSLGGAATMEVFF; DNA: TGTGCCAGCAGCTTGGGCGGGGCCGCTACAATGGAGGTGTTTTTT
V: TRBV27; length: 15; D: -; size: -; J: TRBJ2-3; CDR3: CATRRRAGYTDTQYF; DNA: TGTGCCACCCGCCGCCGTGCAGGGTACACAGATACGCAGTATTTT
V: TRBV29-1; length: 11; D: -; size: -; J: TRBJ1-2; CDR3: CSVAGIDGYTF; DNA: TGCAGCGTTGCAGGGATCGATGGCTACACCTTC
V: TRBV19; length: 14; D: -; size: -; J: TRBJ2-3; CDR3: CASSRIGSTDTQYF; DNA: TGTGCCAGTAGTCGTATTGGCAGCACAGATACGCAGTATTTT
V: TRBV27; length: 12; D: -; size: -; J: TRBJ2-1; CDR3: CASSPGQLEQFF; DNA: TGTGCCAGCAGTCCAGGACAGTTGGAGCAGTTCTTC
V: TRBV6-4; length: 16; D: -; size: many; J: TRBJ2-1; CDR3: CASSDSVKSTYNEQFF; DNA: TGTGCCAGCAGTGACTCGGTCAAAAGCACCTACAATGAGCAGTTCTTC
V: TRBV7-3; length: 15; D: -; size: -; J: TRBJ2-7; CDR3: CASSLRQGTSYEQYF; DNA: TGTGCCAGCAGCCTACGACAAGGGACTTCCTACGAGCAGTACTTC
V: TRBV7-3; length: 15; D: TRBD2; size: once; J: TRBJ2-3; CDR3: CASSLSGPGGDTQYF; DNA: TGTGCCAGCAGCTTATCCGGACCCGGGGGGGATACGCAGTATTTT
V: TRBV19; length: 14; D: -; size: -; J: TRBJ1-5; CDR3: CASSAGASNQPQHF; DNA: TGTGCCAGTAGTGCGGGGGCTAGCAATCAGCCCCAGCATTTT
V: TRBV3-1/TRBV3-2; length: 13; D: -; size: -; J: TRBJ1-5; CDR3: CASSQAGNQPQHF; DNA: TGTGCCAGCAGCCAAGCGGGCAATCAGCCCCAGCATTTT
V: TRBV12-5; length: 14; D: -; size: -; J: TRBJ2-3; CDR3: CASGFTGRIDTQYF; DNA: TGTGCTAGTGGTTTCACAGGGCGCATAGATACGCAGTATTTT
V: TRBV3-1/TRBV3-2; length: 16; D: TRBD2; size: -; J: TRBJ2-5; CDR3: CASSLTVLAGGETQYF; DNA: TGTGCCAGCAGCCTAACGGTGCTAGCGGGGGGAGAGACCCAGTACTTC
V: TRBV7-3; length: 13; D: TRBD1; size: once; J: TRBJ2-2; CDR3: CASSSGGGGELFF; DNA: TGTGCCAGCAGCTCAGGGGGTGGTGGGGAGCTGTTTTTT
V: TRBV4-2; length: 15; D: TRBD1; size: few; J: TRBJ1-2; CDR3: CASSQDSGQVYGYTF; DNA: TGTGCCAGCAGCCAAGATTCGGGACAGGTCTATGGCTACACCTTC
V: TRBV7-2; length: 13; D: -; size: -; J: TRBJ2-1; CDR3: CASSLASGREQFF; DNA: TGTGCCAGCAGCTTAGCAAGCGGGCGTGAGCAGTTCTTC
V: TRBV4-3; length: 16; D: TRBD1; size: -; J: TRBJ2-7; CDR3: CASSQEWGQGLYEQYF; DNA: TGCGCCAGCAGCCAAGAGTGGGGACAGGGCCTCTACGAGCAGTACTTC
V: TRBV2; length: 14; D: TRBD2; size: -; J: TRBJ2-2; CDR3: CASRRLAGDGELFF; DNA: TGTGCCAGCAGGCGACTAGCGGGAGATGGGGAGCTGTTTTTT
V: TRBV7-2; length: 14; D: -; size: -; J: TRBJ2-5; CDR3: CASSLGQGQETQYF; DNA: TGTGCCAGCAGCCTCGGTCAGGGCCAAGAGACCCAGTACTTC
V: TRBV18; length: 16; D: TRBD1; size: -; J: TRBJ1-2; CDR3: CASSPISGQNFYGYTF; DNA: TGTGCCAGCTCACCTATATCGGGACAGAACTTCTATGGCTACACCTTC
V: TRBV29-1; length: 12; D: -; size: -; J: TRBJ1-2; CDR3: CSGLQGRGGYTF; DNA: TGCAGCGGCCTACAGGGTAGGGGAGGCTACACCTTC
V: TRBV9; length: 15; D: TRBD1; size: -; J: TRBJ2-5; CDR3: CASSTGQGHQETQYF; DNA: TGTGCCAGCAGTACGGGACAGGGGCACCAAGAGACCCAGTACTTC
V: TRBV4-2; length: 15; D: -; size: -; J: TRBJ1-1; CDR3: CASSQDGHPNTEAFF; DNA: TGTGCCAGCAGCCAAGATGGACACCCGAACACTGAAGCTTTCTTT
V: TRBV7-2; length: 15; D: TRBD2; size: -; J: TRBJ2-1; CDR3: CASSLVAGAYNEQFF; DNA: TGTGCCAGCAGCCTAGTAGCGGGGGCCTACAATGAGCAGTTCTTC
V: TRBV3-1/TRBV3-2; length: 16; D: -; size: -; J: TRBJ1-2; CDR3: CASSSYAGITNYGYTF; DNA: TGTGCCAGCAGCTCTTATGCAGGGATAACTAACTATGGCTACACCTTC
V: TRBV11-1; length: 15; D: -; size: -; J: TRBJ2-5; CDR3: CASSLVGGSGETQYF; DNA: TGTGCCAGCAGCTTAGTTGGAGGGAGTGGAGAGACCCAGTACTTC
V: TRBV7-8; length: 19; D: TRBD2; size: -; J: TRBJ2-1; CDR3: CASSPGLAGVGPGYNEQFF; DNA: TGTGCCAGCAGCCCGGGACTAGCGGGAGTAGGTCCGGGATACAATGAGCAGTTCTTC
V: TRBV13; length: 15; D: -; size: -; J: TRBJ1-2; CDR3: CASSLEAGDTHGYTF; DNA: TGTGCCAGCAGCTTAGAGGCCGGGGACACGCATGGCTACACCTTC
V: TRBV5-4; length: 16; D: TRBD1; size: -; J: TRBJ1-2; CDR3: CASSFETTGDGYGYTF; DNA: TGTGCCAGCAGCTTTGAAACGACAGGGGATGGGTATGGCTACACCTTC